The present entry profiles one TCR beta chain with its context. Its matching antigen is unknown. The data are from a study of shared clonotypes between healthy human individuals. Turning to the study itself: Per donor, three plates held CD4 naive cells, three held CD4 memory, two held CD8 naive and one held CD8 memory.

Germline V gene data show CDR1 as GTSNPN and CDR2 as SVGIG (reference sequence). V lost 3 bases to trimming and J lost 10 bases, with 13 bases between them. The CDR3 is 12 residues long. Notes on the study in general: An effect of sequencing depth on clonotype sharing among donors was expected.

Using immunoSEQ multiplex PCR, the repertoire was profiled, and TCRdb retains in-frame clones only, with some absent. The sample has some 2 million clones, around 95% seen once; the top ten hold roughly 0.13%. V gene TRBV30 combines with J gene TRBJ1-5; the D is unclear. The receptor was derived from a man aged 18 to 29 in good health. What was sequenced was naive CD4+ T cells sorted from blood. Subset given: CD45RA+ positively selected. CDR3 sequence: CAWRTAGGPQHF. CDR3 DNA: TGTGCCTGGAGAACGGCCGGAGGTCCCCAGCATTTT.